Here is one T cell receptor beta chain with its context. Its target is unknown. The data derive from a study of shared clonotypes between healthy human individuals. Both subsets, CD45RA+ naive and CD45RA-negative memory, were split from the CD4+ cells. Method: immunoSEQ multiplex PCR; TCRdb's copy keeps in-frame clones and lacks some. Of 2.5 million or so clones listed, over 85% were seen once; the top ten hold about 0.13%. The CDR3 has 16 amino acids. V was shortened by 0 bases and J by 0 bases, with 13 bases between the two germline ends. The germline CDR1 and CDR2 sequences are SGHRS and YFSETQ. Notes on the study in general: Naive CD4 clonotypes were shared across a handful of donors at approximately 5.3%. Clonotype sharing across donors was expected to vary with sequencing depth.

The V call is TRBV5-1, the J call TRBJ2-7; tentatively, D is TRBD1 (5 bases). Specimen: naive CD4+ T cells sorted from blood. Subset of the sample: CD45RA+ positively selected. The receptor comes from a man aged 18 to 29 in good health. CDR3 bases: TGCGCCAGCAGCTTGGCCCCAGGGAAGAGCTCCTACGAGCAGTACTTC. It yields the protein CASSLAPGKSSYEQYF.